This TCR beta chain comes out of a study of shared clonotypes between healthy human individuals. Across the study: The donors, a couple of women and a few men, were aged 18 to 49.

Sorted-subset replicate PCRs used about 0.2 ug DNA, roughly 28,000 T cell genomes. Assay used: immunoSEQ multiplex PCR; TCRdb lists only in-frame clones, some missing. The table lists approximately 530,000 clones, 90% to 96% of them singletons. The CDR3 spans 12 residues. The ends were cut back, 5 bases at V and 9 bases at J, with 14 bases in the middle. The germline V gene has CDR1 MDHEN and CDR2 SYDVKM. General study results and limits: Sharing of clonotypes among donors was expected to vary with sequencing depth. The represented genetic and exposure-history diversity was limited by the small number of donors.

Concerning this clone: As yet, its antigen is unknown.

The chain is built from TRBV28 and TRBJ2-7; no firm D call. The receptor was isolated from a woman younger than 45 in good health. The material sequenced was naive CD4+ T cells sorted from blood. Documented subset: CD45RA+ positively selected. This CDR3 reads CASSPLALGQYF. CDR3 sequence (DNA): TGTGCCAGCAGTCCTCTGGCTCTCGGGCAGTACTTC.